This TCR beta chain came from a study of OX40 agonist ivuxolimab in advanced cancers. The overall study: People in dose escalation had one of these cancers: hepatocellular carcinoma, melanoma, renal cell or head and neck cancer.

The length of the CDR3 is 14 residues. The trim removed 8 bases at V and 1 base at J, leaving 6 bases unmatched. CDR1 is LNHDA and CDR2 is SQIVND in the germline V gene (reference sequence). Study-wide results and limits: Patients who responded partially at 0.1-3.0 mg/kg showed clonal expansion ranking among the lowest.

This clone was recorded a few times. Its antigen is unidentified. Here immunoSEQ multiplex PCR was the method, and the copy in TCRdb shows in-frame clones only, minus some. Here the sample spans approximately 66,000 clones, roughly 85% being singletons. This chain links TRBV19 with TRBJ2-3; TRBD1 matches at 7 bases. The sequenced sample was CD4+ or CD8+ T cells sorted from blood, obtained in a trial of the OX40 agonist ivuxolimab. The sequence was obtained from an adult with an advanced solid tumor such as melanoma, head and neck, liver or kidney cancer. The CDR3 DNA reads as TGTGCCAGTGCAAGACAGGGCGGCACAGATACGCAGTATTTT. It yields the protein CASARQGGTDTQYF.